The rows below give T cell receptor beta chains drawn from one sample of a study of cytomegalovirus exposure and HLA in healthy donors. Assay: immunoSEQ multiplex PCR; the TCRdb copy retains only in-frame clones and omits some. This sample has about 110,000 clones, with approximately 94% found just once. The specimen was PBMCs. These receptors were obtained from a woman aged 18-29 years in good health and CMV-seronegative. The CDR3 runs from the conserved cysteine through the conserved F or W. The D gene is left open where the match is weak. Only some rows state a clone size, as once, few, many or a class for expanded clones.

v_gene	d_gene	abundance	j_gene	CDR3nt	CDR3aa
TRBV6-1	TRBD1	-	TRBJ2-7	TGTGCCAGCAGTGGGGCCTCCGGGACAGGATTACCCGAGCAGTACTTC	CASSGASGTGLPEQYF
TRBV2	TRBD1	-	TRBJ1-5	TGTGCCAGCAGCCTTGATGGGACAGGGCTTCAGCCCCAGCATTTT	CASSLDGTGLQPQHF
TRBV28	TRBD2	-	TRBJ2-1	TGTGCCAGCAGGGAGGCTAGCGGGGGGGTAGATGAGCAGTTCTTC	CASREASGGVDEQFF
TRBV7-6	-	once	TRBJ2-1	TGTGCCAGCAGCTTAGGCCCCCGGGGGGCGAGCAACAATGAGCAGTTCTTC	CASSLGPRGASNNEQFF
TRBV10-3	TRBD1	-	TRBJ1-2	TGTGCCATCAGCGAAGACAGGGACTATGGCTACACCTTC	CAISEDRDYGYTF
TRBV7-3	TRBD2	-	TRBJ2-1	TGTGCCAGCAGCCGTACGGGGGGTACCTACAATGAGCAGTTCTTC	CASSRTGGTYNEQFF
TRBV9	-	-	TRBJ2-3	TGTGCCAGCAGCGTAGCCCGGATAGCGGGCACAGATACGCAGTATTTT	CASSVARIAGTDTQYF
TRBV10-3	-	-	TRBJ2-3	TGTGCCATCAGTGAAATTGGGTCCCGCGGAGATACGCAGTATTTT	CAISEIGSRGDTQYF
TRBV7-3	-	-	TRBJ1-4	TGTGCCAGCAGCTTATGGGGCCCACCTGCAACTAATGAAAAACTGTTTTTT	CASSLWGPPATNEKLFF
TRBV28	TRBD1	once	TRBJ1-4	TGTGCCAGCAGTTGGACCGGACAGGGTTTAGGGAAACTGTTTTTT	CASSWTGQGLGKLFF
TRBV4-1	TRBD1	-	TRBJ2-7	TGCGCCAGCAGCCAAGGCCGGACAGGGGGCTCCTACGAGCAGTACTTC	CASSQGRTGGSYEQYF
TRBV6-5	TRBD1	-	TRBJ1-6	TGTGCCAGCAGTTACACCGGACAGGGTTATAATTCACCCCTCCACTTT	CASSYTGQGYNSPLHF
TRBV25-1	TRBD2	-	TRBJ2-5	TGTGCCAGCAGCGGGGGGTCGTTGGAGACCCAGTACTTC	CASSGGSLETQYF
TRBV7-9	-	-	TRBJ2-7	TGTGCCAGCAGCCCCGGCGCCGGGGTAGAAGAGCAGTACTTC	CASSPGAGVEEQYF
TRBV2	TRBD1	-	TRBJ2-7	TGTGCCAGCAAAGGGACAGGGCAAGTCGACGAGCAGTACTTC	CASKGTGQVDEQYF
TRBV29-1	-	-	TRBJ1-2	TGCAGCGTTGAGGGCGGGGGTAACTATGGCTACACCTTC	CSVEGGGNYGYTF
TRBV11-3	-	-	TRBJ2-1	TGTGCCAGCAGCGCTGATACAGGGTTGTATGGTGAGCAGTTCTTC	CASSADTGLYGEQFF
TRBV4-1	-	-	TRBJ2-7	TGCGCCAGCAGCCAAGACCCGGGAAAATACGAGCAGTACTTC	CASSQDPGKYEQYF
TRBV9	-	-	TRBJ2-7	TGTGCCAGCAGCCCCGGAGGGATTAGTCTCTCCTACGAGCAGTACTTC	CASSPGGISLSYEQYF
TRBV2	-	-	TRBJ1-2	TGTGCCAGCAGGGCCACAGGAACAGCTAAAAGTAACTATGGCTACACCTTC	CASRATGTAKSNYGYTF
TRBV21-1	-	once	TRBJ2-3	TGTGCCAGCAGCAAATTGGAGAGCGGGGGGGTAACAGATACGCAGTATTTT	CASSKLESGGVTDTQYF
TRBV5-6	TRBD2	-	TRBJ2-5	TGTGCCAGCAGCTCCTGGGTTCTTAGCGGGGGATTGCAAGAGACCCAGTACTTC	CASSSWVLSGGLQETQYF
TRBV5-6	-	-	TRBJ1-3	TGTGCCAGCAGCTATAAAGTAAGGGACATCTCCGGAAACACCATATATTTT	CASSYKVRDISGNTIYF
TRBV7-2	-	-	TRBJ2-5	TGTGCCAGCAGCTTAGTATCCGGTGGTGAGACCCAGTACTTC	CASSLVSGGETQYF
TRBV28	TRBD1	-	TRBJ2-1	TGTGCCAGCAGGGCCGGGACAGGGGTCGACAATGAGCAGTTCTTC	CASRAGTGVDNEQFF
TRBV6-1	TRBD2	-	TRBJ2-7	TGTGCCAGCAGTGTAACTCCCGGGACTAGCGGGGACGAGCAGTACTTC	CASSVTPGTSGDEQYF
TRBV18	-	-	TRBJ1-1	TGTGCCAGCTCACCACTAGGGACTAACACTGAAGCTTTCTTT	CASSPLGTNTEAFF
TRBV30	TRBD1	-	TRBJ1-2	TGTGCCTGGCTTCGGACAGGATTAGCTAACTATGGCTACACCTTC	CAWLRTGLANYGYTF
TRBV30	-	-	TRBJ2-1	TGTGCCTGGAGTCGTACGGATGAGCAGTTCTTC	CAWSRTDEQFF
TRBV5-4	-	-	TRBJ2-6	TGTGCCAGCAGCTCCAATGGGGGGTCCTCTGGGGCCAACGTCCTGACTTTC	CASSSNGGSSGANVLTF
TRBV27	-	-	TRBJ1-1	TGTGCCAGCAGTTTAACTGTTATGGTCCGCGAAGCTTTCTTT	CASSLTVMVREAFF
TRBV5-5	TRBD2	-	TRBJ2-3	TGTGCCAGCAGCCCAGGACTAGCGGGGGCCCTAGTAGATACGCAGTATTTT	CASSPGLAGALVDTQYF
TRBV11-2	-	-	TRBJ1-1	TGTGCCAGCAGCCTTTCTCTTCCGGGAAACACTGAAGCTTTCTTT	CASSLSLPGNTEAFF
TRBV6-1	-	-	TRBJ2-2	TGTGCCAGCAGTATGACAGTGAACACCGGGGAGCTGTTTTTT	CASSMTVNTGELFF
TRBV7-3	-	-	TRBJ2-6	TGTGCCAGCAGCCCTCAGGGGACCCAGTCTGGGGCCAACGTCCTGACTTTC	CASSPQGTQSGANVLTF
TRBV6-1	-	-	TRBJ2-1	TGTGCCAGCAGTGAATCCACATCAAGCTCCTACAATGAGCAGTTCTTC	CASSESTSSSYNEQFF
TRBV25-1	TRBD1	-	TRBJ1-1	TGTGCCAGCAGTCCACAGGACAGGTTGACTGAAGCTTTCTTT	CASSPQDRLTEAFF